The 9 T cell receptor beta chains below were found in one sample sequenced in a study of T cells in tuberculosis. Specified time point: new active TB diagnosis, blood taken before or within 7 days of starting treatment. Using immunoSEQ multiplex PCR, the repertoire was profiled, and TCRdb retains in-frame clones only, with some absent. Of approximately 31,000 clones in the sample, about 82% were seen once. The sequencing here drew on PBMCs, taken at tuberculosis diagnosis. Receptor source: an adult with tuberculosis.

The chain has TRBV10-3 and TRBJ2-1; weak D call: TRBD1 (5 bases). Germline V lookup: CDR1 ENHRY, CDR2 SYGVKD. The CDR3 runs to 14 residues. V was trimmed by 3 bases and J by 10 bases, leaving 16 bases between them. The CDR3 protein is CAISEVGTSGEQFF. The DNA of the CDR3 is TGTGCCATCAGTGAAGTGGGCACCTCAGGGGAGCAGTTCTTC.

J is TRBJ2-1 and V is TRBV7-8, with a tentative D call TRBD2 (6 bases). Trimming stripped 2 bases from V and 0 bases from J, with 20 bases between. The CDR3 totals 19 residues. Germline V CDR1 and CDR2: SGHVS, FQNEAQ. In nucleotides, the CDR3 is TGTGCCAGCAGCTTAAGGGGCGAGCGGGCATATTCCTCCTACAATGAGCAGTTCTTC. Protein sequence: CASSLRGERAYSSYNEQFF.

The chain employs TRBV6-6 and TRBJ2-3; possibly TRBD2 for D (5 bases). Trimming cost V 4 bases and J 3 bases, with 5 bases left between them. This CDR3 is 12 amino acids long. CDR1 and CDR2 from the germline V gene are MNHNY and SVGAGI (reference sequence). The CDR3 loop reads CASSLATDTQYF. The CDR3 DNA sequence: TGTGCCAGCAGTTTAGCGACAGATACGCAGTATTTT.

The rearrangement joins TRBV28 to TRBJ2-2, with 7 bases fitting TRBD2. The J segment lost 2 bases and the V segment lost 6 bases, leaving 6 bases of the junction unmatched. The CDR3 has 15 residues. Looked up from germline, CDR1 is MDHEN and CDR2 is SYDVKM. The CDR3 bases are TGTGCCAGCAGCGGCGGGAGACTTAACACCGGGGAGCTGTTTTTT. It translates to CASSGGRLNTGELFF.

The chain employs TRBV7-6 and TRBJ1-1, with D possibly TRBD1 on 5 matching bases. CDR1 SGHVS and CDR2 FNYEAQ come from the germline V gene. The CDR3 sequence is 13 residues long. Trimming took off 5 bases at V and 1 base at J, with 8 bases between the two ends. The CDR3 DNA reads as TGTGCCAGCAGCGCGACAGAGAACACTGAAGCTTTCTTT. Encoded protein: CASSATENTEAFF. Drawing the rest from reference TRBV7-6 and TRBJ1-1, the complete variable domain is GAGVSQSPRYKVTKRGQDVALRCDPISGHVSLYWYRQALGQGPEFLTYFNYEAQQDKSGLPNDRFSAERPEGSISTLTIQRTEQRDSAMYRCASSATENTEAFFGQGTRLTVV.

The rearrangement joins TRBV6-1 to TRBJ2-2; D possibly corresponds to TRBD2 (5 bases). The CDR3 sequence is 18 residues long. V was shortened by 0 bases and J by 5 bases, with 19 bases between the two germline ends. The germline V gene has CDR1 MNHNS and CDR2 SASEGT. CDR3 nucleotide sequence: TGTGCCAGCAGTGAAGCGATTGAGGGTCAAGGGTTGACCGGGGAGCTGTTTTTT. Its translation: CASSEAIEGQGLTGELFF.

This chain uses TRBV19 with TRBJ1-1, with TRBD1 matching over 8 bases. The V gene end was trimmed by 6 bases and the J gene end by 1 base; junction bases not matched to a gene: 7. Germline V lookup: CDR1 LNHDA, CDR2 SQIVND (reference sequence). CDR3 length: 15 amino acids. CDR3 loop: CASRDRAGPNTEAFF. DNA for the CDR3: TGTGCCAGTAGGGACAGGGCAGGTCCGAACACTGAAGCTTTCTTT.

V usage is TRBV19 and J usage is TRBJ2-7, with 10 nucleotides matching TRBD2. Trimming cost V 5 bases and J 4 bases; bases outside gene matches: 14. The CDR3 loop spans 17 amino acids. Germline assignment: CDR1 LNHDA and CDR2 SQIVND (reference sequence). CDR3 residues: CASSVASGGPLLYEQYF. The CDR3 DNA sequence: TGTGCCAGTAGTGTCGCTAGCGGGGGCCCACTACTTTACGAGCAGTACTTC. Supplemented by reference TRBV19 and TRBJ2-7, the full variable domain reads DGGITQSPKYLFRKEGQNVTLSCEQNLNHDAMYWYRQDPGQGLRLIYYSQIVNDFQKGDIAEGYSVSREKKESFPLTVTSAQKNPTAFYLCASSVASGGPLLYEQYFGPGTRLTVT.

This chain connects TRBV19 to TRBJ1-1; D gene ambiguous. The germline gives CDR1 LNHDA, CDR2 SQIVND (reference sequence). CDR3 length: 12 amino acids. Trimming removed 5 bases at V and 4 bases at J, with 8 bases between. The DNA for the CDR3 is TGTGCCAGTAGTGCCGGTGGCACTGAAGCTTTCTTT. Translating gives CASSAGGTEAFF.